Below, 12 T cell receptor beta chains from the same sample are listed, as sequenced in a study of blood T cell repertoires in COVID-19. The data were produced by immunoSEQ multiplex PCR, yet TCRdb's version contains in-frame clones alone and is incomplete. The sample includes tens of thousands of clones, around nine tenths of them seen just once. The sample consisted of peripheral blood. Receptors originate from an older woman with active COVID-19.

Concerning this clone: Because it lacks the conserved phenylalanine or tryptophan at the end, this CDR3 is likely a read error. It is unclear where the CDR3 begins or ends on the DNA, so no DNA is shown, and the CDR3 is as TCRdb lists it. The rearrangement joins TRBV7-8 to TRBJ1-2. The CDR3 has 9 amino acids, counting both end residues. Germline V gene lookup returns CDR1 SGHVS and CDR2 FQNEAQ. The CDR3 sequence is CASSLSRRL.

V and J are TRBV28 and TRBJ1-5; 10 positions agree with TRBD1. V was pared by 6 bases and J by 3 bases, with 11 bases of the junction left unmatched. The germline V gene encodes CDR1 MDHEN and CDR2 SYDVKM. CDR3 length: 17 residues. CDR3 sequence reads: CASRHMGQGSPNQPQHF. The CDR3 DNA is TGTGCCAGCAGACATATGGGACAGGGGTCCCCCAATCAGCCCCAGCATTTT.

The chain carries TRBV18 and TRBJ1-5; D unclear. The CDR3 totals 14 residues. Trimming removed 2 bases from V and 0 bases from J, with 5 bases in between. The germline gives CDR1 KGHSH, CDR2 LQKENI. The CDR3 sequence is CASSPSSSNQPQHF. CDR3 nucleotide sequence: TGTGCCAGCTCACCATCGAGTAGCAATCAGCCCCAGCATTTT.

V usage is TRBV19 and J usage is TRBJ2-6, with D possibly TRBD2 on 7 matching bases. The germline V and J ends were trimmed by 9 bases and 0 bases, with 21 bases remaining between them. CDR1 and CDR2 (germline): LNHDA, SQIVND (reference sequence). CDR3 size: 18 residues. CDR3 coding DNA: TGTGCCAGCCAAAGGGGGGGACAACTCCTCTCTGGGGCCAACGTCCTGACTTTC. Translated, it gives CASQRGGQLLSGANVLTF.

The rearrangement uses TRBV9 and TRBJ2-7; TRBD2 agrees at 7 bases. The germline gives CDR1 SGDLS, CDR2 YYNGEE. The CDR3 totals 14 residues. V was pared by 4 bases and J by 5 bases, with 9 bases of the junction left unmatched. CDR3 in amino acids: CASSTGRAWNEQYF. As DNA, the CDR3 is TGTGCCAGCAGCACGGGGAGGGCCTGGAACGAGCAGTACTTC.

V is TRBV29-1 and J is TRBJ1-1; 8 bases map to TRBD1. This CDR3 has 15 residues. In germline, CDR1 is SQVTM, CDR2 ANQGSEA. Trimming cost V 1 base and J 5 bases; bases outside gene matches: 9. Written as DNA, the CDR3 is TGCAGCGTTGAAGGCCCCTCCAGGGGGCTAACTGAAGCTTTCTTT. Translating it yields CSVEGPSRGLTEAFF.

CDR3 region: CASKPGQDAIGATQQYF. In nucleotides, the CDR3 is TGTGCCAGCAAACCGGGACAGGATGCGATCGGTGCTACGCAGCAGTACTTC. V gene TRBV27 combines with J gene TRBJ2-7; TRBD1 matches at 8 bases. V lost 7 bases and J lost 8; bases outside the gene matches: 22. This CDR3 has 17 residues. From germline, CDR1 is MNHEY and CDR2 SMNVEV (reference sequence).

Of note for this clone: This sample includes further DNA sequences coding for the same CDR3. The chain joins TRBV5-1 to TRBJ1-6; unclear D gene. This CDR3 is built from 15 residues. CDR1 SGHRS and CDR2 YFSETQ come from the germline V gene. Deletions cut 1 base from V and 0 bases from J, with 5 bases between. The CDR3 region has the DNA TGCGCCAGCAGCTTGTCGGGCTCCTATAATTCACCCCTCCACTTT. Amino acids: CASSLSGSYNSPLHF.

The V and J genes are TRBV10-3 and TRBJ2-3; 8 positions agree with TRBD1. The V and J ends lost 3 bases and 5 bases, in that order; junction bases with no gene match: 7. The CDR3 runs to 15 residues. Germline CDR1 and CDR2: ENHRY and SYGVKD. The CDR3 DNA is TGTGCCATCAGTGAACCCGACAGGGGTGGAGATACGCAGTATTTT. Translating it yields CAISEPDRGGDTQYF.

This rearrangement joins TRBV28 to TRBJ1-4; no firm D call. The CDR3 runs 12 residues. With 5 bases removed from V and 7 bases from J, the gap between germline ends came to 8 bases. The germline V gene encodes CDR1 MDHEN and CDR2 SYDVKM. The CDR3 protein is CASSTGGEKLFF. For the CDR3, the DNA is TGTGCCAGCAGTACGGGAGGTGAAAAACTGTTTTTT.

V and J are TRBV11-2 and TRBJ1-1, with D perhaps matching TRBD1 (5 bases). V dropped 1 base and J dropped 0 bases, with 9 bases sitting between them. CDR1 and CDR2 (germline): SGHAT, FQNNGV. The CDR3 length is 15 residues. As DNA, the CDR3 is TGTGCCAGCAGCTTAGGTTGGGGCTTGAACACTGAAGCTTTCTTT. Translation gives CASSLGWGLNTEAFF.

The genes are TRBV4-1 and TRBJ2-1, with TRBD1 matching over 7 bases. Looked up from germline, CDR1 is MGHRA and CDR2 is YSYEKL. This CDR3 contains 18 residues. The V and J ends lost 3 bases and 4 bases, in that order; junction bases with no gene match: 15. CDR3: CASSHGQEDTGVYNEQFF. The CDR3 DNA reads TGCGCCAGCAGCCACGGACAGGAAGATACCGGGGTTTACAATGAGCAGTTCTTC.